The 5 T cell receptor beta chains below were found in one sample sequenced in a study of blood T cell repertoires in COVID-19. The data were produced by immunoSEQ multiplex PCR, yet TCRdb's version contains in-frame clones alone and is incomplete. Among approximately 120,000 clones listed, about 80% were seen once. Sequencing input: peripheral blood. The source of these receptors is a woman in her 50s with acute or convalescent COVID-19.

The chain has TRBV10-2 and TRBJ1-2; D is possibly TRBD1 (6 bases). Germline V gives CDR1 WSHSY, CDR2 SAAADI. This CDR3 has 13 residues. The germline V and J ends were trimmed by 3 bases and 5 bases, with 10 bases remaining between them. The CDR3 reads CASSDPTGYGYTF. In nucleotides, the CDR3 is TGCGCCAGCAGTGACCCCACAGGGTATGGCTACACCTTC.

The chain links TRBV3-1 (or the pseudogene TRBV3-2) to TRBJ1-5; D is unclear. The CDR3 has 12 residues. V dropped 4 bases and J dropped 7 bases, with 8 bases sitting between them. In germline, CDR1 is LGHDT, CDR2 YNNKEL (reference sequence). The CDR3 coding sequence is TGTGCCAGCAGCCGCGGGTGGCAGCCCCAGCATTTT. This codes for CASSRGWQPQHF.

CDR3 in DNA: TGCGCCGCAAGACACGCAACTAATGAAAAACTGTTTTTT. Translation gives CAARHATNEKLFF. The V gene is TRBV10-2, the J gene TRBJ1-4, with unresolved D. The CDR3 is 13 amino acids. Germline V gene sequence: CDR1 WSHSY, CDR2 SAAADI. Between the trimmed V and J ends, which lost 11 bases and 0 bases, there was a span of 10 bases.

This clone was counted a single time. CDR3 nucleotide sequence: TGTGCCAGCAGTTACGGGGCTGGTAGCGGACTTGCCTACGAGCAGTACTTC. Protein: CASSYGAGSGLAYEQYF. This sequence joins TRBV6-2 or TRBV6-3 and TRBJ2-7, with a weak D call TRBD2 (6 bases). CDR3 length equals 17 residues. The V and J ends lost 2 bases and 2 bases respectively, with 19 bases between them. Per the germline V gene, CDR1 is MNHEY and CDR2 is SVGEGT.

The rearrangement uses TRBV27 and TRBJ2-7; D is perhaps TRBD2 (6 bases). The germline CDR1 and CDR2 sequences are MNHEY and SMNVEV (reference sequence). Trimming took 0 bases from V and 7 from J, leaving 19 bases between them. The CDR3 consists of 16 residues. The CDR3 DNA reads as TGTGCCAGCAGTTTATCTCCGGGACTGGGGGTAAAGGAGCAGTACTTC. Encoded protein: CASSLSPGLGVKEQYF.